These 21 T cell receptor beta chains were all obtained from the same sample, sequenced in a study of shared clonotypes between healthy human individuals. Sequenced by immunoSEQ multiplex PCR; TCRdb stores in-frame clones only, minus some. The sample shows 2 million to 2.5 million clones, 90% to 96% of them seen only once. The sequencing sample was made of naive CD4+ T cells sorted from blood. This sample's subset: CD45RA+ positively selected. These receptors were obtained from a man younger than 35 in good health.

Here the CDR3 DNA reads TGTGCCAGCAGTGACTCGTCCGGGGCTGAGCAGTACTTC. This encodes CASSDSSGAEQYF. This chain connects TRBV6-4 to TRBJ2-7; either TRBD1 or TRBD2 may supply D (5 bases each). The CDR3 covers 13 residues. The V gene's germline CDR1 is MRHNA and CDR2 SNTAGT. Trimming pared 0 bases from V and 7 bases from J, leaving 10 bases between.

This CDR3 is CASSPNRKGATEAFF. In DNA form, the CDR3 reads TGCGCCAGCAGCCCGAACAGGAAAGGGGCCACTGAAGCTTTCTTT. The V and J genes are TRBV5-1 and TRBJ1-1; D is perhaps TRBD1 (5 bases). CDR1 SGHRS and CDR2 YFSETQ come from the germline V gene. This CDR3 contains 15 residues. Deletions cut 4 bases from V and 4 bases from J, with 17 bases between.

This rearrangement joins TRBV4-3 to TRBJ2-5; 7 bases line up with TRBD1. Germline CDR1 reads LGHNA; CDR2 reads YSLEER. V lost 4 bases, J lost 7 bases, and 9 bases stayed unmatched. The CDR3 extends over 14 amino acids. The DNA for the CDR3 is TGCGCCAGCAGCCGAACTACAGGGGCTGGGACCCAGTACTTC. This encodes CASSRTTGAGTQYF.

Concerning this clone itself: A junction boundary mismatches the germline segment, possibly from a read error. This chain joins TRBV29-1 and TRBJ2-3; TRBD1 might be the D (5 bases). This CDR3 contains 13 residues. The germline V gene encodes CDR1 SQVTM and CDR2 ANQGSEA. CDR3 sequence: CSGETRTLDTQYF. The CDR3 region has the DNA TGCAGCGGTGAAACCCGGACACTGGATACGCAGTATTTT.

The chain has TRBV9 and TRBJ1-2; the match to TRBD1 covers 10 bases. The CDR3 length is 15 residues. Germline loops: CDR1 SGDLS, CDR2 YYNGEE. J was trimmed by 6 bases and V by 4 bases; bases with no gene match: 9. CDR3 DNA: TGTGCCAGCAGCCCTCGACAGGGGGCGGTCGATGGCTACACCTTC. It codes for CASSPRQGAVDGYTF.

The chain joins TRBV5-1 to TRBJ1-1, with 10 nucleotides matching TRBD1. CDR1 is SGHRS and CDR2 is YFSETQ in the germline V gene. The CDR3 extends over 15 amino acids. V lost 4 bases and J lost 3; bases outside the gene matches: 6. Written as DNA, the CDR3 is TGCGCCAGCAGCATAAGGACAGGGGGGGACACTGAAGCTTTCTTT. Residues: CASSIRTGGDTEAFF. The entire variable domain, with the rest obtained from reference TRBV5-1 and TRBJ1-1, is as follows: KAGVTQTPRYLIKTRGQQVTLSCSPISGHRSVSWYQQTPGQGLQFLFEYFSETQRNKGNFPGRFSGRQFSNSRSEMNVSTLELGDSALYLCASSIRTGGDTEAFFGQGTRLTVV.

The V and J genes are TRBV5-5 and TRBJ2-1, with unresolved D. This CDR3 comprises 15 residues. From germline, CDR1 is SGHKS and CDR2 YYEKEE (reference sequence). Trimming left V 4 bases short and J 9 bases short, with 20 bases between. CDR3 protein: CASSRSRQTFSEQFF. For the CDR3, the DNA is TGTGCCAGCAGCCGCTCCCGGCAGACGTTTTCTGAGCAGTTCTTC.

The genes are TRBV11-2 and TRBJ2-3; TRBD1 matches at 7 bases. Germline lookup yields CDR1 SGHAT and CDR2 FQNNGV. The CDR3 has 15 amino acids. The J segment lost 3 bases and the V segment lost 4 bases, leaving 7 bases of the junction unmatched. CDR3: CASSYTGTVTDTQYF. DNA of the CDR3: TGTGCCAGCAGCTACACCGGGACAGTTACAGATACGCAGTATTTT.

V is TRBV2 and J is TRBJ1-4; D unresolved. V was shortened by 4 bases and J by 2 bases, with 14 bases between the two germline ends. The CDR3 runs 16 residues. CDR1 and CDR2 (germline): SNHLY, FYNNEI. The CDR3 loop reads CASSGRSGWTNEKLFF. In DNA, the CDR3 is TGTGCCAGCAGTGGCCGTTCTGGCTGGACTAATGAAAAACTGTTTTTT. The full variable domain, its missing parts supplied by reference TRBV2 and TRBJ1-4, is EPEVTQTPSHQVTQMGQEVILRCVPISNHLYFYWYRQILGQKVEFLVSFYNNEISEKSEIFDDQFSVERPDGSNFTLKIRSTKLEDSAMYFCASSGRSGWTNEKLFFGSGTQLSVL.

The chain employs TRBV15 and TRBJ2-5; 12 positions match TRBD2. The CDR3 length is 16 residues. After removal of 1 base from V and 5 bases from J, the junction contained 5 bases not matched to a gene. The germline CDR1 and CDR2 sequences are LNHNV and YYDKDF (reference sequence). For the CDR3, the DNA is TGTGCCACCAGCAGAGGACTAGCGGGAGAAGGCGAGACCCAGTACTTC. The encoded protein is CATSRGLAGEGETQYF.

This clone was counted only a few times. CDR3 protein: CASSFDRGQYEQYF. The CDR3 nucleotides are TGTGCCAGCAGCTTTGACAGGGGGCAGTACGAGCAGTACTTC. The gene calls are TRBV5-4 and TRBJ2-7; TRBD1 matches at 10 bases. CDR3 length: 14 amino acids. From germline, CDR1 is SGHNT and CDR2 YYREEE (reference sequence). V trimming: 2 bases; J trimming: 4 bases; junction bases outside the gene matches: 3. The full variable domain, with the rest looked up from reference TRBV5-4 and TRBJ2-7, is ETGVTQSPTHLIKTRGQQVTLRCSSQSGHNTVSWYQQALGQGPQFIFQYYREEENGRGNFPPRFSGLQFPNYSSELNVNALELDDSALYLCASSFDRGQYEQYFGPGTRLTVT.

This rearrangement joins TRBV6-6 to TRBJ2-5; D tentatively fits TRBD1 or TRBD2 (5 bases each). The germline gives CDR1 MNHNY, CDR2 SVGAGI (reference sequence). The ends were cut back, 6 bases at V and 4 bases at J, with 18 bases in the middle. This CDR3 is 15 amino acids long. Written as DNA, the CDR3 is TGTGCCAGCAGGTTCTCCGAGGGTGGGGGAGAGACCCAGTACTTC. It encodes CASRFSEGGGETQYF.

Comments on this clone: Compared with germline, one end of the junction differs, possibly owing to a read error. V usage is TRBV7-7 and J usage is TRBJ2-1; 11 bases fit TRBD2. The CDR3 length is 16 residues. Germline V gene lookup returns CDR1 SSHAT and CDR2 FNYEAQ (reference sequence). CDR3 in DNA: TGTGCTAGCAGCTTTGGGACTAGCGGTGGGGTGCGTGAGCAGTTCTTC. Translating gives CASSFGTSGGVREQFF.

The V call is TRBV25-1, the J call TRBJ1-2; D is undetermined. Germline lookup yields CDR1 MGHDK and CDR2 SYGVNS. This CDR3 spans 13 amino acids. V was shortened by 1 base and J by 8 bases, with 11 bases between the two germline ends. CDR3 loop: CASSELVATGYTF. CDR3 DNA: TGTGCCAGCAGTGAATTGGTCGCGACGGGCTACACCTTC.

The chain links TRBV18 to TRBJ2-4; TRBD1 matches at 7 bases. The CDR3 is made up of 16 amino acids. From germline, CDR1 is KGHSH and CDR2 LQKENI. J was trimmed by 6 bases and V by 2 bases; bases with no gene match: 10. The CDR3 bases are TGTGCCAGCTCACCAGAGCGGACAGGCCAAGGAAACATTCAGTACTTC. Its translation: CASSPERTGQGNIQYF.

This chain links TRBV5-6 with TRBJ2-7; D is possibly TRBD2 (5 bases). CDR1 SGHDT and CDR2 YYEEEE come from the germline V gene. With 5 bases removed from V and 3 bases from J, the gap between germline ends came to 9 bases. This CDR3 comprises 12 residues. The CDR3 spells CASRAGNYEQYF. The CDR3 nucleotides are TGTGCCAGCAGGGCCGGGAACTACGAGCAGTACTTC. Together with reference TRBV5-6 and TRBJ2-7, the CDR3 gives the full variable domain: DAGVTQSPTHLIKTRGQQVTLRCSPKSGHDTVSWYQQALGQGPQFIFQYYEEEERQRGNFPDRFSGHQFPNYSSELNVNALLLGDSALYLCASRAGNYEQYFGPGTRLTVT.

The chain uses TRBV2 and TRBJ1-6; 9 nucleotides align to TRBD1. This CDR3 has 14 residues. The V and J ends lost 7 bases and 9 bases, in that order; junction bases with no gene match: 7. CDR1 and CDR2 from the germline V gene are SNHLY and FYNNEI. The CDR3 DNA follows: TGTGCCAGCACCTGGGGACAGGGAGGTTCACCCCTCCACTTT. Translated: CASTWGQGGSPLHF. The entire variable domain, with the rest obtained from reference TRBV2 and TRBJ1-6, is as follows: EPEVTQTPSHQVTQMGQEVILRCVPISNHLYFYWYRQILGQKVEFLVSFYNNEISEKSEIFDDQFSVERPDGSNFTLKIRSTKLEDSAMYFCASTWGQGGSPLHFGNGTRLTVT.

The rearrangement links TRBV5-6 to TRBJ2-5; 11 bases match TRBD2. The germline gives CDR1 SGHDT, CDR2 YYEEEE. V shed 2 bases and J 2 bases; nucleotides not matched to a gene: 2. The CDR3 spans 15 residues. The CDR3 DNA reads as TGTGCCAGCAGCTTACTAGCGGGGGCTCAAGAGACCCAGTACTTC. Translation gives CASSLLAGAQETQYF.

This chain links TRBV30 with TRBJ2-1; D is possibly TRBD2 (5 bases). Germline-derived CDR1 and CDR2 are GTSNPN and SVGIG (reference sequence). Trimming removed 0 bases from V and 9 bases from J, with 18 bases in between. This CDR3 is 15 amino acids long. The CDR3 DNA follows: TGTGCCTGGAGTGTACTCGGGCTAGCTGGGGTTGAGCAGTTCTTC. As protein: CAWSVLGLAGVEQFF. Based on the CDR3 plus reference TRBV30 and TRBJ2-1, the full variable domain is SQTIHQWPATLVQPVGSPLSLECTVEGTSNPNLYWYRQAAGRGLQLLFYSVGIGQISSEVPQNLSASRPQDRQFILSSKKLLLSDSGFYLCAWSVLGLAGVEQFFGPGTRLTVL.

This rearrangement joins TRBV2 to TRBJ1-2, with D uncertain. With 7 bases removed from V and 4 bases from J, the gap between germline ends came to 10 bases. Germline CDR1 reads SNHLY; CDR2 reads FYNNEI. The CDR3 covers 12 residues. The CDR3 loop is CASMTFGYGYTF. The DNA for the CDR3 is TGTGCCAGCATGACTTTCGGCTATGGCTACACCTTC.

The rearrangement joins TRBV11-2 to TRBJ1-1, with 10 bases identical to TRBD1. Germline V lookup: CDR1 SGHAT, CDR2 FQNNGV. The CDR3 length is 14 residues. The J segment lost 7 bases and the V segment lost 0 bases, leaving 2 bases of the junction unmatched. Written as DNA, the CDR3 is TGTGCCAGCAGCTTAGAGGGGGACAGGGGTGAAGCTTTCTTT. The encoded protein is CASSLEGDRGEAFF.